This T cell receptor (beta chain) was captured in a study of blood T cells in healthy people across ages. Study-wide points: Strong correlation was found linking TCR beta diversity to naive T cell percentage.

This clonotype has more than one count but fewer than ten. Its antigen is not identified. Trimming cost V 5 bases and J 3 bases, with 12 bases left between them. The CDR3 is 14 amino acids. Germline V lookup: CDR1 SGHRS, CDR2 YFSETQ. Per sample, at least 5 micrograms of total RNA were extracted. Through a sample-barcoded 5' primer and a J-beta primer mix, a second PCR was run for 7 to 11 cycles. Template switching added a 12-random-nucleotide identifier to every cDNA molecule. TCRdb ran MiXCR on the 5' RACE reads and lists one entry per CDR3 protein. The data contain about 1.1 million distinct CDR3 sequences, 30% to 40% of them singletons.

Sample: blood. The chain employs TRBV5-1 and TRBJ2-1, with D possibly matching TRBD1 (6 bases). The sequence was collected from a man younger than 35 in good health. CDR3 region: CASRSDSDYNEQFF. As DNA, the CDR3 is TGCGCCAGCAGATCGGACAGTGACTACAATGAGCAGTTCTTC.